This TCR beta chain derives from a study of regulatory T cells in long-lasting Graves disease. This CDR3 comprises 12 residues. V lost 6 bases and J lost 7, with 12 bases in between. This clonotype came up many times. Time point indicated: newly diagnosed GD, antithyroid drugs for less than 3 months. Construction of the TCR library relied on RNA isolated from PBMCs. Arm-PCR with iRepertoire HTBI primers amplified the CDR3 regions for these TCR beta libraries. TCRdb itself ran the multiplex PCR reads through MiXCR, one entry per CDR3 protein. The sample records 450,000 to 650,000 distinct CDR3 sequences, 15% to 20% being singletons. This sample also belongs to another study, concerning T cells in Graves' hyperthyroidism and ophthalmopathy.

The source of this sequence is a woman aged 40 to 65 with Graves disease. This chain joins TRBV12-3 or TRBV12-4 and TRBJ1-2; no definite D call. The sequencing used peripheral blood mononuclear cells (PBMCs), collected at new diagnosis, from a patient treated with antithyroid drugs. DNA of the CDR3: TGTGCCAGCAGCCGAGGAGGGATTGGCTACACCTTC. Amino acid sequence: CASSRGGIGYTF.